These 28 T cell receptor beta chains were sequenced from one sample in a study of Graves' ophthalmopathy and Graves' hyperthyroidism. CDR3 regions of TCR beta were amplified from RNA transcripts. An opening RT-PCR round employed HTBI primers and preceded a second-round multiplex PCR. In TCRdb, the multiplex PCR reads were re-called with MiXCR into one record per CDR3 protein. In the table there are around 470,000 distinct CDR3 sequences, about an eighth of which are singletons. The sequenced sample was blood. The receptors come from a woman aged 30 to 39 with Graves' ophthalmopathy.

The chain recombines TRBV30 with TRBJ1-1; 8 nucleotides align to TRBD1. V lost 3 bases and J lost 0; bases outside the gene matches: 9. The CDR3 is 16 residues long. Germline assignment: CDR1 GTSNPN and CDR2 SVGIG (reference sequence). CDR3 nucleotide sequence: TGTGCCTGGAGCTCAGGACAGGGCCGAATGAACACTGAAGCTTTCTTT. Residues: CAWSSGQGRMNTEAFF.

This clonotype was found many times. The chain links TRBV7-9 to TRBJ1-1, with 7 bases identical to TRBD1. The CDR3 has 15 residues. After removal of 2 bases from V and 2 bases from J, the junction contained 5 bases not matched to a gene. CDR1 SEHNR and CDR2 FQNEAQ come from the germline V gene (reference sequence). CDR3 nucleotide sequence: TGTGCCAGCAGCTTAAGGAAGGGGGCCAACACTGAAGCTTTCTTT. It specifies CASSLRKGANTEAFF.

This rearrangement joins TRBV20-1 to TRBJ1-2, with D perhaps matching TRBD1 (5 bases). V lost 6 bases and J 3 bases, leaving 20 bases between the germline ends. From germline, CDR1 is DFQATT and CDR2 SNEGSKA (reference sequence). This CDR3 is 15 amino acids long. CDR3 DNA sequence: TGCAGTGCAAGCGCCGCCGGGGGGTTTGACTATGGCTACACCTTC. As protein: CSASAAGGFDYGYTF.

This chain connects TRBV3-1 to TRBJ2-7; D not resolved. Germline CDR1 and CDR2: LGHDT and YNNKEL (reference sequence). The CDR3 spans 14 residues. Trimming pared 1 base from V and 3 bases from J, leaving 10 bases between. The CDR3 protein is CASSQGISVYEQYF. In DNA, the CDR3 is TGTGCCAGCAGCCAAGGTATAAGCGTCTACGAGCAGTACTTC.

This clonotype was detected ten times or more. The chain carries TRBV5-1 and TRBJ1-5, with no clear D. Germline V gene data show CDR1 as SGHRS and CDR2 as YFSETQ. The CDR3 runs to 16 residues. Deletions cut 0 bases from V and 2 bases from J, with 12 bases between. CDR3 sequence reads: CASSLEGTIGNQPQHF. The CDR3 DNA reads TGCGCCAGCAGCTTGGAGGGAACGATAGGCAATCAGCCCCAGCATTTT.

Many counts were recorded for this clonotype. The V and J genes are TRBV15 and TRBJ1-2; 8 positions match TRBD1. The CDR3 runs 14 residues. CDR1 LNHNV and CDR2 YYDKDF come from the germline V gene (reference sequence). With V trimmed by 3 bases and J by 3 bases, 3 bases remained unmatched. The CDR3 here is CATSRDREDYGYTF. The CDR3 nucleotides read TGTGCCACCAGCAGGGACAGGGAAGACTATGGCTACACCTTC.

In its sample, this clonotype was seen many times. The chain carries TRBV11-3 and TRBJ2-7; 9 nucleotides match TRBD2. Trimming at V came to 5 bases and at J to 5 bases, leaving 13 bases not matched to a gene. Looked up from germline, CDR1 is SGHNT and CDR2 is YENEEA. The CDR3 contains 16 residues. The CDR3 DNA reads TGTGCCAGCAGCCAAATCGCGGGGGGGGGATTACACGAGCAGTACTTC. It encodes CASSQIAGGGLHEQYF.

This rearrangement joins TRBV29-1 to TRBJ2-2, with D perhaps TRBD1 (6 bases). Germline assignment: CDR1 SQVTM and CDR2 ANQGSEA. The CDR3 sequence is 13 residues long. The V gene lost 7 bases and the J gene lost 6 bases, with 15 bases spanning the gap. CDR3 nucleotides: TGCAGCGGCAATACAGGGTTGGCCGGGGAGCTGTTTTTT. Amino acids: CSGNTGLAGELFF.

The V call is TRBV5-1, the J call TRBJ1-1, with TRBD1 as a possible D gene (6 bases). This CDR3 comprises 16 residues. V gave up 1 base and J gave up 4 bases, with 17 bases separating them. Germline lookup yields CDR1 SGHRS and CDR2 YFSETQ. This CDR3 is CASSLSGQGLGTEAFF. As DNA, the CDR3 is TGCGCCAGCAGCTTGTCGGGACAAGGGTTGGGCACTGAAGCTTTCTTT.

Ten or more counts support this clonotype. The V and J genes are TRBV25-1 and TRBJ2-7; D not certain. Germline V gene lookup returns CDR1 MGHDK and CDR2 SYGVNS. CDR3 length equals 15 residues. V lost 2 bases, J lost 5 bases, and 16 bases lay in between. The CDR3 coding sequence is TGTGCCAGCAGTGAAAGGGCAGAAGCTTACGACGAGCAGTACTTC. Translating gives CASSERAEAYDEQYF.

This clonotype was seen once. The chain uses TRBV27 and TRBJ2-7; 9 nucleotides line up with TRBD1. The CDR3 extends over 13 amino acids. V lost 6 bases, J lost 6 bases, and 6 bases stayed unmatched. Per the germline V gene, CDR1 is MNHEY and CDR2 is SMNVEV (reference sequence). The CDR3 protein is CASRPGTGSEQYF. The CDR3 coding sequence is TGTGCCAGCAGGCCCGGGACAGGGAGCGAGCAGTACTTC.

This clonotype was observed many times. The chain links TRBV10-3 to TRBJ1-6, with D perhaps TRBD1 (5 bases). In germline, CDR1 is ENHRY, CDR2 SYGVKD. CDR3 length equals 14 residues. V lost 2 bases, J lost 10 bases, and 12 bases lay in between. The DNA for the CDR3 is TGTGCCATCAGTGAGCAGTGGGCAGGGTCACCCCTCCACTTT. Protein sequence: CAISEQWAGSPLHF.

This clonotype was recorded at least ten times. The chain uses TRBV4-1 and TRBJ2-7; D could derive from TRBD1 or TRBD2 (6 bases each). Germline assignment: CDR1 MGHRA and CDR2 YSYEKL. This CDR3 is built from 15 residues. Trimming removed 1 base at V and 6 bases at J, with 16 bases between. The DNA for the CDR3 is TGCGCCAGCAGCCAAGCCGAGGGGGGAGTACGCGAGCAGTACTTC. It specifies CASSQAEGGVREQYF.

This chain links TRBV11-2 with TRBJ1-2, with a weak D call TRBD1 (6 bases). CDR3 length: 15 residues. V lost 2 bases to trimming and J lost 7 bases, with 17 bases between them. The germline CDR1 and CDR2 sequences are SGHAT and FQNNGV. CDR3 nucleotides: TGTGCCAGCAGCTTAAGTGGGACACCCATGGTTGGCTACACCTTC. It specifies CASSLSGTPMVGYTF. The variable domain in full, with the rest retrieved from reference TRBV11-2 and TRBJ1-2, is EAGVAQSPRYKIIEKRQSVAFWCNPISGHATLYWYQQILGQGPKLLIQFQNNGVVDDSQLPKDRFSAERLKGVDSTLKIQPAKLEDSAVYLCASSLSGTPMVGYTFGSGTRLTVV.

This clonotype was recorded at least ten times. The chain employs TRBV12-3 or TRBV12-4 and TRBJ1-6; tentatively, D is TRBD1 (5 bases). The CDR3 is 13 residues long. V was clipped by 6 bases and J by 14 bases, with 17 bases between them. The CDR3 DNA sequence: TGTGCCAGCAGACCCCGGGGGGATAGTGCCCTCCACTTT. It translates to CASRPRGDSALHF.

This clonotype was seen many times. The chain uses TRBV7-3 and TRBJ1-6, with TRBD1 matching over 7 bases. CDR1 SGHTA and CDR2 FQGTGA come from the germline V gene. V shed 5 bases, J shed 5 bases, and the junction held 9 bases outside the gene matches. This CDR3 contains 16 residues. CDR3: CASSLLGQANNSPLHF. The CDR3 nucleotides are TGTGCCAGCAGCCTCCTAGGACAGGCTAATAATTCACCCCTCCACTTT.

This clonotype was detected ten times or more. The V call is TRBV20-1, the J call TRBJ1-5; D is unclear. Trimming took 3 bases from V and 2 from J, leaving 14 bases between them. This CDR3 spans 15 amino acids. CDR1 and CDR2 (germline): DFQATT, SNEGSKA (reference sequence). CDR3 sequence reads: CSASPVVGGNQPQHF. As DNA, the CDR3 is TGCAGTGCTAGTCCAGTCGTCGGTGGCAATCAGCCCCAGCATTTT.

The chain uses TRBV27 and TRBJ1-5; no clear D. The CDR3 loop spans 13 amino acids. CDR1 is MNHEY and CDR2 is SMNVEV in the germline V gene (reference sequence). V lost 5 bases and J 2 bases, leaving 7 bases between the germline ends. Here the CDR3 reads CASSRWGNQPQHF. The DNA of the CDR3 is TGTGCCAGCAGTAGATGGGGCAATCAGCCCCAGCATTTT.

The chain couples TRBV6-5 to TRBJ1-1; D is possibly TRBD1 (6 bases). The CDR3 has 13 residues. The V gene lost 2 bases and the J gene lost 8 bases, with 12 bases spanning the gap. CDR1 is MNHEY and CDR2 is SVGAGI in the germline V gene. This CDR3 is CASSYAPGVEAFF. CDR3 coding DNA: TGTGCCAGCAGTTACGCCCCAGGGGTAGAAGCTTTCTTT.

In this sample, this clonotype turned up once. This chain links TRBV7-8 with TRBJ2-7, with 7 bases aligning to TRBD1. The CDR3 consists of 15 residues. V lost 6 bases, J lost 4 bases, and 12 bases stayed unmatched. Germline V CDR1 and CDR2: SGHVS, FQNEAQ. The chain's CDR3 is CASRNDRAHPYEQYF. The CDR3 DNA is TGTGCCAGCAGAAACGACAGGGCTCATCCTTACGAGCAGTACTTC.

This clonotype was found many times. The J gene is TRBJ1-5, the V gene TRBV27, with D uncertain. Germline V CDR1 and CDR2: MNHEY, SMNVEV (reference sequence). Trimming removed 1 base from V and 0 bases from J, with 10 bases in between. The CDR3 sequence is 16 residues long. The CDR3 DNA reads as TGTGCCAGCAGTTTATGGGCAGGTTATAGCAATCAGCCCCAGCATTTT. This translates into CASSLWAGYSNQPQHF.

This clonotype has ten or more counts. The chain couples TRBV5-1 to TRBJ2-7; 12 bases align to TRBD2. CDR3 length equals 17 residues. V trimming: 4 bases; J trimming: 6 bases; junction bases outside the gene matches: 14. Germline CDR1 SGHRS, CDR2 YFSETQ. The CDR3 protein is CASSPLLAGGVLPEQYF. Written as DNA, the CDR3 is TGCGCCAGCAGCCCGCTCCTAGCGGGAGGGGTTCTCCCCGAGCAGTACTTC.

Ten or more counts support this clonotype. This sequence joins TRBV27 and TRBJ1-1; unclear D gene. The CDR3 covers 14 residues. Germline lookup yields CDR1 MNHEY and CDR2 SMNVEV (reference sequence). V was clipped by 2 bases and J by 8 bases, with 15 bases between them. CDR3 sequence (DNA): TGTGCCAGCAGTTTAATGAGGTCGGCACCCGAAGCTTTCTTT. It translates to CASSLMRSAPEAFF.

This clonotype showed up just a few times. The V call is TRBV19, the J call TRBJ1-1; D is undetermined. The length of the CDR3 is 13 residues. V was trimmed by 10 bases and J by 4 bases, leaving 16 bases between them. Germline V lookup: CDR1 LNHDA, CDR2 SQIVND (reference sequence). The CDR3 DNA is TGTGCCATCTCAGCCTTAGGAGGCACTGAAGCTTTCTTT. Translation gives CAISALGGTEAFF. Variable domain in full (rest from reference TRBV19 and TRBJ1-1): DGGITQSPKYLFRKEGQNVTLSCEQNLNHDAMYWYRQDPGQGLRLIYYSQIVNDFQKGDIAEGYSVSREKKESFPLTVTSAQKNPTAFYLCAISALGGTEAFFGQGTRLTVV.

This clonotype was recorded at least ten times. In nucleotides, the CDR3 is TGTGCCAGCAGTCAACCCGGGACAGAACGAGGGACCCAGTACTTC. It is translated as CASSQPGTERGTQYF. The rearrangement links TRBV27 to TRBJ2-5, with 7 nucleotides matching TRBD1. Germline V gene sequence: CDR1 MNHEY, CDR2 SMNVEV (reference sequence). The ends lost 5 bases at V and 7 bases at J; junction bases unmatched: 13. This CDR3 spans 15 amino acids.

This clonotype was recorded many times. The genes are TRBV11-2 and TRBJ2-7, with unresolved D. The germline V gene has CDR1 SGHAT and CDR2 FQNNGV. V lost 0 bases to trimming and J lost 2 bases, with 20 bases between them. This CDR3 contains 18 residues. This CDR3 is CASSLEFSGITFTYEQYF. The DNA of the CDR3 is TGTGCCAGCAGCTTAGAGTTTTCGGGCATCACCTTTACCTACGAGCAGTACTTC.

This clonotype was seen ten or more times. The genes are TRBV2 and TRBJ1-1, with TRBD1 as a possible D gene (6 bases). Trimming removed 6 bases from V and 1 base from J, with 12 bases in between. Germline CDR1 reads SNHLY; CDR2 reads FYNNEI. The CDR3 length is 14 residues. The CDR3 loop is CASRRDIKNTEAFF. The CDR3 DNA reads TGTGCCAGCAGGAGGGACATTAAGAACACTGAAGCTTTCTTT.

This clonotype has at least ten counts. This sequence joins TRBV6-5 and TRBJ2-7; D remains ambiguous. The germline V gene encodes CDR1 MNHEY and CDR2 SVGAGI. CDR3 size: 12 residues. The V and J ends lost 2 bases and 5 bases respectively, with 7 bases between them. The CDR3 sequence: CASSYKGDEQYF. The CDR3 DNA reads TGTGCCAGCAGTTACAAAGGAGACGAGCAGTACTTC.